The rows below give T cell receptor beta chains drawn from one sample of a study of Ad26.COV2.S vaccination and SARS-CoV-2 variants. The assay was immunoSEQ multiplex PCR, and TCRdb's table has in-frame clones only and misses some. This sample yields 250,000 or so clones, of which 87% are seen a single time; just under 3% belongs to the top ten. This sample comprised peripheral blood, obtained in a trial of Ad26.COV2.S vaccine versus placebo. These receptors came from a person aged 18 to 59 who received the Ad26.COV2.S COVID-19 vaccine or a placebo. Both conserved end residues are part of each CDR3. The order of the fields is J gene, V gene, CDR3 protein.

TRBJ2-7 | TRBV6-2/TRBV6-3 | CASSFDQPFDEQYF
TRBJ1-3 | TRBV21-1 | CASKGRRSGNTIYF
TRBJ1-5 | TRBV7-2 | CASSQPRGSQHF
TRBJ2-5 | TRBV2 | CASGGLVGETQYF
TRBJ2-3 | TRBV7-3 | CASSSLAGDPDTQYF
TRBJ1-6 | TRBV6-5 | CASSRGEINSPLHF
TRBJ1-2 | TRBV28 | CASSLRAYGYTF
TRBJ2-5 | TRBV3-1/TRBV3-2 | CASSQVLAGETQYF
TRBJ1-2 | TRBV5-1 | CASSLKNSYGYTF
TRBJ2-1 | TRBV7-2 | CASSPRRSYNEQFF
TRBJ2-1 | TRBV5-1 | CASRLADYNEQFF
TRBJ2-1 | TRBV5-1 | CASSLVGANEQFF
TRBJ2-2 | TRBV7-2 | CASRSSGTLRTGELFF
TRBJ1-2 | TRBV19 | CASSILPGGMDGYTF
TRBJ1-3 | TRBV7-9 | CASSLPTGRSGNTIYF
TRBJ2-5 | TRBV12-3/TRBV12-4 | CASSPDSGTQYF
TRBJ2-7 | TRBV4-2 | CASSQDPLGGNEQYF
TRBJ2-7 | TRBV6-5 | CASSYGAGFEQYF
TRBJ2-7 | TRBV6-1 | CASSEARGPPYEQYF
TRBJ1-5 | TRBV7-9 | CASSFPGNQPQHF